This entry concerns a single T cell receptor beta chain. Its antigen is unidentified. The CDR3 runs 15 residues. Trimming took 0 bases from V and 4 from J, leaving 12 bases between them. CDR1 SGHDN and CDR2 FVKESK come from the germline V gene. This sample is drawn from a study of neoadjuvant anti-PD-1 for oral cavity cancer. Study details: Non-progressing patients received a fourth nivolumab dose near day 43, then surgery on days 50-56.

Study results and limitations: Expansion of preexisting intratumoral clones was suggested to aid response.

Assay: immunoSEQ multiplex PCR; the TCRdb copy retains only in-frame clones and omits some. Of over 10,000 clones listed, about 60% are singletons. Specimen: tumor tissue, collected before nivolumab (anti-PD-1) treatment. V gene TRBV14 combines with J gene TRBJ1-1, with D maybe TRBD1 (6 bases). The source is a person aged 40 to 85 with oral cavity squamous cell carcinoma. The CDR3: CASSQDEVGATEAFF. The DNA for the CDR3 is TGTGCCAGCAGCCAAGATGAAGTGGGGGCCACTGAAGCTTTCTTT.